The next 17 T cell receptor beta chains were all read from a single sample in a study of cytomegalovirus exposure and HLA in healthy donors. PCR primers comprised 60 Vbeta and 13 Jbeta primers. The assay was immunoSEQ multiplex PCR, and TCRdb's table has in-frame clones only and misses some. Of approximately 86,000 clones in the sample, about 71% are singletons; the top ten hold almost 8.5%. Sequenced input: PBMCs. The receptors originated from a man in his fifties or sixties in good health and CMV-seronegative.

This chain connects TRBV18 to TRBJ2-7; maybe TRBD2 (6 bases). Germline V gene sequence: CDR1 KGHSH, CDR2 LQKENI. The CDR3 runs to 18 residues. V gave up 4 bases and J gave up 1 base, with 23 bases separating them. In nucleotides, the CDR3 is TGTGCCAGCTCACGTACGGACTACCTTTTGGGGCAATCCTACGAGCAGTACTTC. This codes for CASSRTDYLLGQSYEQYF.

This clone was seen a handful of times. The chain couples TRBV6-1 to TRBJ2-2, with D uncertain. Trimming pared 0 bases from V and 6 bases from J, leaving 8 bases between. The CDR3 loop spans 14 amino acids. Germline V gene sequence: CDR1 MNHNS, CDR2 SASEGT. The CDR3 DNA reads TGTGCCAGCAGTGAAGCCCGCGGCTCCGGGGAGCTGTTTTTT. Its translation: CASSEARGSGELFF.

In this sample, this clone turned up once. The J gene is TRBJ1-1, the V gene TRBV6-6; D call uncertain. The CDR3 spans 14 residues. Germline loops: CDR1 MNHNY, CDR2 SVGAGI (reference sequence). The ends were cut back, 2 bases at V and 2 bases at J, with 9 bases in the middle. The CDR3 DNA is TGTGCCAGCAGTTACCCCCCAGAAAACACTGAAGCTTTCTTT. It translates to CASSYPPENTEAFF.

The chain carries TRBV11-3 and TRBJ2-1; TRBD2 is a possible D gene (6 bases). Germline CDR1 SGHNT, CDR2 YENEEA. V lost 2 bases to trimming and J lost 1 base, with 9 bases between them. The length of the CDR3 is 15 residues. CDR3 nucleotide sequence: TGTGCCAGCAGCTTATCCGCGGGATCCTACAATGAGCAGTTCTTC. Translating it yields CASSLSAGSYNEQFF.

This clone appeared a few times. This rearrangement joins TRBV7-9 to TRBJ1-4, with 12 positions matching TRBD1. CDR1 is SEHNR, CDR2 FQNEAQ, per germline (reference sequence). This CDR3 has 17 amino acids. Trimming at V came to 2 bases and at J to 3 bases, leaving 4 bases not matched to a gene. The CDR3 region is CASSLSGTGGSNEKLFF. CDR3 bases: TGTGCCAGCAGCTTATCCGGGACAGGGGGCTCTAATGAAAAACTGTTTTTT.

The chain joins TRBV7-9 to TRBJ2-2; 13 bases are shared with TRBD2. CDR1 is SEHNR and CDR2 is FQNEAQ in the germline V gene (reference sequence). The CDR3 loop spans 16 amino acids. The trim removed 10 bases at V and 1 base at J, leaving 6 bases unmatched. Written as DNA, the CDR3 is TGTGCCACTCGGACTAGCGGGAGCTTGAACACCGGGGAGCTGTTTTTT. Amino acid sequence: CATRTSGSLNTGELFF. Full variable domain (rest looked up from reference TRBV7-9 and TRBJ2-2): DTGVSQNPRHKITKRGQNVTFRCDPISEHNRLYWYRQTLGQGPEFLTYFQNEAQLEKSRLLSDRFSAERPKGSFSTLEIQRTEQGDSAMYLCATRTSGSLNTGELFFGEGSRLTVL.

This chain uses TRBV5-5 with TRBJ2-5; weak D call: TRBD1 (5 bases). The CDR3 totals 14 residues. Trimming stripped 3 bases from V and 0 bases from J, with 9 bases between. Germline values: CDR1 SGHKS, CDR2 YYEKEE (reference sequence). CDR3 sequence reads: CASSWTRNQETQYF. The CDR3 DNA is TGTGCCAGCAGCTGGACACGTAACCAAGAGACCCAGTACTTC.

CDR3 nucleotides: TGTGCCAGCAGCGCTGCGAGGACAGCCTCCTACGAGCAGTACTTC. As protein: CASSAARTASYEQYF. The chain carries TRBV5-4 and TRBJ2-7, with TRBD1 as a possible D gene (6 bases). Germline-derived CDR1 and CDR2 are SGHNT and YYREEE (reference sequence). This CDR3 comprises 15 residues. Trimming removed 4 bases from V and 0 bases from J, with 14 bases in between.

The rearrangement links TRBV5-1 to TRBJ2-7; 9 nucleotides match TRBD1. Germline-derived CDR1 and CDR2 are SGHRS and YFSETQ. The CDR3 totals 14 residues. Germline trimming cut 0 bases from V and 7 bases from J; bases unmatched to any gene: 5. The CDR3 reads CASSLGQGVGEQYF. The DNA for the CDR3 is TGCGCCAGCAGCTTGGGACAGGGGGTGGGAGAGCAGTACTTC.

This sequence joins TRBV5-5 and TRBJ1-1, with D tentatively TRBD1 (5 bases). The CDR3 sequence is 15 residues long. Germline CDR1 reads SGHKS; CDR2 reads YYEKEE (reference sequence). Trimming left V 4 bases short and J 2 bases short, with 15 bases between. The CDR3 DNA reads TGTGCCAGCAGCGAACAGGTTCGTCGAAACACTGAAGCTTTCTTT. Its translation is CASSEQVRRNTEAFF. The variable domain in full, with the rest retrieved from reference TRBV5-5 and TRBJ1-1, is DAGVTQSPTHLIKTRGQQVTLRCSPISGHKSVSWYQQVLGQGPQFIFQYYEKEERGRGNFPDRFSARQFPNYSSELNVNALLLGDSALYLCASSEQVRRNTEAFFGQGTRLTVV.

CDR3 sequence: CASSFSGSGNTIYF. CDR3 coding DNA: TGTGCCAGCAGTTTCTCGGGCTCTGGAAACACCATATATTTT. The V call is TRBV28, the J call TRBJ1-3; D is ambiguous. V shed 3 bases and J shed 0 bases, with 6 bases lying between them. The CDR3 is made up of 14 amino acids. Germline assignment: CDR1 MDHEN and CDR2 SYDVKM.

This sequence joins TRBV11-3 and TRBJ1-6; tentative D call: TRBD1 (5 bases). CDR3 length: 17 residues. V lost 0 bases and J lost 8, with 17 bases in between. In germline, CDR1 is SGHNT, CDR2 YENEEA. The CDR3, as DNA: TGTGCCAGCAGCTTAGAAATCTCCCAGGGAGGGTATTCACCCCTCCACTTT. This translates into CASSLEISQGGYSPLHF.

This chain links TRBV5-1 with TRBJ2-3; 10 nucleotides agree with TRBD1. Trimming took 0 bases from V and 3 from J; bases not matched to a gene: 4. The CDR3 contains 16 residues. Germline assignment: CDR1 SGHRS and CDR2 YFSETQ. For the CDR3, the DNA is TGCGCCAGCAGCTTGGAGGGACAGGGGTTAACAGATACGCAGTATTTT. Its translation is CASSLEGQGLTDTQYF.

As DNA, the CDR3 is TGTGCCAGCAGTCCACTTGGGACAGGGCGCGAGCAGTACTTC. Translation gives CASSPLGTGREQYF. The gene calls are TRBV27 and TRBJ2-7, with 9 bases aligning to TRBD1. The germline gives CDR1 MNHEY, CDR2 SMNVEV (reference sequence). J gave up 6 bases and V 5 bases, and 8 bases lay outside the gene matches. The CDR3 is 14 residues long.

The chain is built from TRBV7-2 and TRBJ2-1; 8 bases agree with TRBD2. The CDR3 consists of 14 residues. Trimming took 0 bases from V and 7 from J; bases not matched to a gene: 2. Germline V gene lookup returns CDR1 SGHTA and CDR2 FQGNSA. The CDR3 reads CASSLAAGDNEQFF. As DNA, the CDR3 is TGTGCCAGCAGCTTAGCAGCGGGAGATAATGAGCAGTTCTTC.

This clone was recorded a few times. This sequence joins TRBV7-9 and TRBJ2-7; 7 bases are shared with TRBD1. CDR1 and CDR2 from the germline V gene are SEHNR and FQNEAQ (reference sequence). The CDR3 spans 14 residues. After removal of 8 bases from V and 4 bases from J, the junction contained 11 bases not matched to a gene. CDR3 protein: CASDTGAGSYEQYF. The CDR3, as DNA: TGTGCCAGCGACACAGGGGCGGGTTCTTACGAGCAGTACTTC.

This rearrangement joins TRBV7-9 to TRBJ1-5, with D unresolved. There are 14 residues in the CDR3. The germline V gene has CDR1 SEHNR and CDR2 FQNEAQ (reference sequence). The V gene lost 1 base and the J gene lost 9 bases, with 13 bases spanning the gap. The CDR3 is CASSLEEGVRPQHF. Here the CDR3 DNA reads TGTGCCAGCAGCTTAGAGGAGGGAGTGCGGCCCCAGCATTTT.